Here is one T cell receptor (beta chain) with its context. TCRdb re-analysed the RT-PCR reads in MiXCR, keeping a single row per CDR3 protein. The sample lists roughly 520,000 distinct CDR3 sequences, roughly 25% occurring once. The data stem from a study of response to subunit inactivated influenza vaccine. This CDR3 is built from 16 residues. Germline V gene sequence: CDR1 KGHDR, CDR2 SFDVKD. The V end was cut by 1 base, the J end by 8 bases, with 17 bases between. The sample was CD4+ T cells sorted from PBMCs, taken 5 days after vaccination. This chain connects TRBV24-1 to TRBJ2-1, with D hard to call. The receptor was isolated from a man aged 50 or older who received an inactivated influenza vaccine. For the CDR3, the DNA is TGTGCCACCAGTGATTTAGGAGACCGTGGTATCGATGAGCAGTTCTTC. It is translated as CATSDLGDRGIDEQFF.